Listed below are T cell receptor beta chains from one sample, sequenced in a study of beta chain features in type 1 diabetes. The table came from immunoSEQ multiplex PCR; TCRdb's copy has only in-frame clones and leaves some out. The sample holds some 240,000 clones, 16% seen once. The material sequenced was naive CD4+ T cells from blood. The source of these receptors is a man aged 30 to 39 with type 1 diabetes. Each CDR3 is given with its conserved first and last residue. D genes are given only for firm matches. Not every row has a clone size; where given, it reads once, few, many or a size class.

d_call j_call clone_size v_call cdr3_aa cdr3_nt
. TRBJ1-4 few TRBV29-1 CSVVRTWDEKLFF TGCAGCGTTGTCCGGACATGGGATGAAAAACTGTTTTTT
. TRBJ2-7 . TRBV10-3 CAMAQASYEQYF TGTGCCATGGCACAGGCCTCCTACGAGCAGTACTTC
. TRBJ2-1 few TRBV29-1 CSVDRQVNNEQFF TGCAGCGTTGACCGGCAGGTGAACAATGAGCAGTTCTTC
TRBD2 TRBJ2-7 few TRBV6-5 CASSYSGTSGMYEQYF TGTGCCAGCAGTTACTCCGGGACTAGCGGGATGTACGAGCAGTACTTC
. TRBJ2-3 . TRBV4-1 CASSQDRRGRAGTDTQYF TGCGCCAGCAGCCAAGATAGGAGGGGGCGGGCAGGCACAGATACGCAGTATTTT
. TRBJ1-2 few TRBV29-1 CSVDSRVYGYTF TGCAGCGTTGATAGTAGGGTCTATGGCTACACCTTC
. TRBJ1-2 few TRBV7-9 CASSPRGNYGYTF TGTGCCAGCAGCCCACGGGGGAACTATGGCTACACCTTC
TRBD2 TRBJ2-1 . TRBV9 CASSATGTSVDNEQFF TGTGCCAGCAGCGCCACCGGGACTAGCGTCGACAATGAGCAGTTCTTC
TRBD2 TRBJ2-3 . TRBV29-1 CSVEFQGLAGASTDTQYF TGCAGCGTTGAATTTCAGGGACTAGCGGGAGCTAGCACAGATACGCAGTATTTT
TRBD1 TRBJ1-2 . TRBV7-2 CASSFDREGGYTF TGTGCCAGCAGCTTCGACAGGGAGGGTGGCTACACCTTC